A selection of T cell receptor beta chains follows, all from one sample in a study of blood T cell repertoires in COVID-19. The method was immunoSEQ multiplex PCR; TCRdb's version includes in-frame clones alone and lacks a portion of them. The table lists around 240,000 clones, approximately 90% of them singletons. Sequencing was performed on PBMCs or T cells enriched from blood (not recorded which). The receptors originated from a man aged 50 to 60 who had been exposed to COVID-19. Both conserved end residues are part of each CDR3. A D gene is named only where the DNA matches it firmly. Rows give clone size only sometimes, using once, few, many, or a class for an expanded clone.

>TRBV28|.|TRBJ1-4|.
CASRAGTTNEKLFF
TGTGCCAGCAGGGCCGGGACAACTAATGAAAAACTGTTTTTT
>TRBV11-2|.|TRBJ2-1|.
CASSPDRPWEQFF
TGTGCCAGCAGCCCGGACAGACCCTGGGAGCAGTTCTTC
>TRBV5-1|.|TRBJ1-6|TRBD1
CASSEGQGYNSPLHF
TGCGCCAGCAGCGAGGGACAGGGGTATAATTCACCCCTCCACTTT
>TRBV6-5|.|TRBJ2-4|.
CASSHRLRAKNIQYF
TGTGCCAGCAGTCACCGACTGAGAGCCAAAAACATTCAGTACTTC
>TRBV27|.|TRBJ1-6|TRBD1
CASSLEGTGYFENSALHF
TGTGCCAGCAGTTTAGAAGGGACAGGGTATTTTGAAAATTCAGCCCTCCACTTT
>TRBV29-1|.|TRBJ1-1|.
CSVERQGMNTEAFF
TGCAGCGTTGAACGGCAGGGAATGAACACTGAAGCTTTCTTT
>TRBV28|.|TRBJ1-2|.
CASSSGQYYGYTF
TGTGCCAGCAGTTCGGGACAATACTATGGCTACACCTTC
>TRBV9|.|TRBJ1-3|.
CASSPQGTSGNTIYF
TGTGCCAGCAGCCCACAGGGAACTTCTGGAAACACCATATATTTT
>TRBV7-6|once|TRBJ1-2|TRBD1
CASSARETGGYTF
TGTGCCAGCAGCGCCCGGGAGACAGGGGGCTACACCTTC
>TRBV7-2|.|TRBJ1-6|.
CASSPGDRLFNSPLHF
TGTGCCAGCAGCCCAGGGGACCGCCTCTTCAATTCACCCCTCCACTTT
>TRBV2|.|TRBJ1-5|.
CASSVFGGFSNQPQHF
TGTGCCAGCAGTGTCTTCGGAGGGTTTAGCAATCAGCCCCAGCATTTT
>TRBV7-6|once|TRBJ1-3|TRBD1
CASSYGTGYGNTIYF
TGTGCCAGCAGCTACGGGACAGGGTATGGAAACACCATATATTTT
>TRBV30|.|TRBJ2-2|TRBD1
CAWKARGRTGELFF
TGTGCCTGGAAAGCCAGGGGGCGGACCGGGGAGCTGTTTTTT
>TRBV6-5|.|TRBJ2-5|.
CASSYWNTEGETQYF
TGTGCCAGCAGTTACTGGAACACGGAGGGGGAGACCCAGTACTTC
>TRBV3-1/TRBV3-2|.|TRBJ2-1|TRBD2
CASSPPGLAGGYNEQFF
TGTGCCAGCAGCCCACCAGGACTAGCGGGGGGGTACAATGAGCAGTTCTTC
>TRBV5-1|.|TRBJ1-1|.
CASSLAEAGSSTEAFF
TGCGCCAGCAGCTTGGCCGAGGCGGGCTCGAGCACTGAAGCTTTCTTT
>TRBV27|.|TRBJ1-2|TRBD1
CASSSGQGNIYGYTF
TGTGCCAGCAGTTCTGGACAGGGTAATATCTATGGCTACACCTTC
>TRBV2|.|TRBJ2-1|.
CASSEIEYEQFF
TGTGCCAGCAGTGAAATAGAGTATGAGCAGTTCTTC
>TRBV7-8|.|TRBJ1-1|.
CASSTSASREIMNTEAFF
TGTGCCAGCAGTACCAGTGCTAGCCGGGAGATTATGAACACTGAAGCTTTCTTT
>TRBV28|.|TRBJ1-2|.
CASSLYLTGPNYGYTF
TGTGCCAGCAGTTTATATTTGACAGGTCCCAACTATGGCTACACCTTC
>TRBV7-2|.|TRBJ2-7|TRBD2
CASSSRTSGVTYEQYF
TGTGCCAGCAGCTCCCGGACTAGCGGGGTGACCTACGAGCAGTACTTC
>TRBV6-6|.|TRBJ1-5|.
CASREVVYQPQHF
TGTGCCAGCAGAGAGGTGGTTTATCAGCCCCAGCATTTT
>TRBV27|once|TRBJ2-1|.
CASSLWGEDNEQFF
TGTGCCAGCAGTTTATGGGGGGAGGACAATGAGCAGTTCTTC
>TRBV4-1|.|TRBJ2-1|TRBD2
CAISKEPGLAGEQFF
TGCGCCATCTCCAAAGAGCCGGGACTAGCCGGTGAGCAGTTCTTC
>TRBV24-1|.|TRBJ2-7|.
CATQGSDLRAPYNSEQYF
TGTGCCACCCAAGGATCCGATTTGAGGGCCCCATATAATTCTGAGCAGTACTTC
>TRBV28|.|TRBJ2-2|TRBD2
CASSAIAGGISGELFF
TGTGCCAGCAGTGCAATAGCGGGAGGGATCAGCGGGGAGCTGTTTTTT
>TRBV7-9|.|TRBJ1-5|.
CASSLSRNQPQHF
TGTGCCAGCAGCTTATCGAGGAATCAGCCCCAGCATTTT
>TRBV28|.|TRBJ1-1|.
CASSLGPVRGAFF
TGTGCCAGCAGTTTAGGGCCAGTACGGGGAGCTTTCTTT
>TRBV5-1|.|TRBJ2-1|.
CASSLPGNEQFF
TGCGCCAGCAGCTTGCCAGGCAATGAGCAGTTCTTC
>TRBV28|few|TRBJ1-4|.
CASRRHREGEKLFF
TGTGCCAGCAGAAGACACAGGGAAGGGGAAAAACTGTTTTTT
>TRBV6-5|.|TRBJ1-1|.
CASITRDWHTEAFF
TGTGCCAGCATAACGAGGGACTGGCACACTGAAGCTTTCTTT
>TRBV9|.|TRBJ2-2|.
CASSPLGGTNTGELFF
TGTGCCAGCAGCCCCCTAGGAGGCACGAACACCGGGGAGCTGTTTTTT
>TRBV27|.|TRBJ1-5|.
CASSLQGYNQPQHF
TGTGCCAGCAGTTTACAGGGTTATAATCAGCCCCAGCATTTT
>TRBV19|.|TRBJ1-4|.
CASREWSGGPDTKLFF
TGTGCCAGTAGGGAGTGGTCCGGAGGCCCAGATACGAAACTGTTTTTT
>TRBV7-9|.|TRBJ1-2|.
CASSLDGGLGHYGYTF
TGTGCCAGCAGCTTAGACGGGGGGCTCGGCCACTATGGCTACACCTTC
>TRBV11-3|.|TRBJ2-1|.
CASSGAKRSLYNEQFF
TGTGCCAGCAGCGGTGCAAAACGGAGCTTATACAATGAGCAGTTCTTC
>TRBV6-6|once|TRBJ2-1|TRBD2
CASSPLGGSGGYNEQFF
TGTGCCAGCAGTCCCCTCGGGGGAAGCGGGGGGTACAATGAGCAGTTCTTC
>TRBV15|.|TRBJ2-5|TRBD2
CATSRDELAGLQETQYF
TGTGCCACCAGCAGAGATGAGCTAGCGGGACTTCAAGAGACCCAGTACTTC
>TRBV18|.|TRBJ1-2|.
CASSPTSNYGYTF
TGTGCCAGCTCACCCACAAGTAACTATGGCTACACCTTC
>TRBV11-1|.|TRBJ2-1|.
CASSQGNGPYNEQFF
TGTGCCAGCAGCCAGGGGAACGGTCCATACAATGAGCAGTTCTTC
>TRBV2|.|TRBJ1-1|.
CASRPSTGLNTEAFF
TGTGCCAGCAGGCCGAGTACAGGTTTGAACACTGAAGCTTTCTTT
>TRBV5-1|.|TRBJ2-1|TRBD1
CASSQTTGGNEQFF
TGCGCCAGCAGCCAAACGACAGGGGGGAATGAGCAGTTCTTC
>TRBV9|.|TRBJ1-1|.
CASSVEQGGTEAFF
TGTGCCAGCAGCGTAGAACAGGGTGGAACTGAAGCTTTCTTT
>TRBV6-4|.|TRBJ2-5|.
CASSEKGGGIEETQYF
TGTGCCAGCAGTGAAAAAGGAGGAGGGATTGAGGAGACCCAGTACTTC
>TRBV7-2|once|TRBJ2-7|TRBD2
CASSSRTSGGEQYF
TGTGCCAGCAGCTCCCGGACTAGCGGGGGCGAGCAGTACTTC
>TRBV5-6|.|TRBJ2-1|TRBD2
CASSSTSGSSYNEQFF
TGTGCCAGCAGTTCTACAAGCGGGAGCTCCTACAATGAGCAGTTCTTC